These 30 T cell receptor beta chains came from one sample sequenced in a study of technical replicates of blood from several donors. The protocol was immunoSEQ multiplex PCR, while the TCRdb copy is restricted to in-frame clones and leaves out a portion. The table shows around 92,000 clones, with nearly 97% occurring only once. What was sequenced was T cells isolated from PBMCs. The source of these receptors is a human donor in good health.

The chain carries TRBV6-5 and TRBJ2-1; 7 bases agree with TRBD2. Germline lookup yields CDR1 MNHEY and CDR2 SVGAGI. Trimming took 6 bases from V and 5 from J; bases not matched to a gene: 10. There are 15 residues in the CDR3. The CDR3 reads CASRGLASGNNEQFF. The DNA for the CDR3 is TGTGCCAGCAGAGGCCTCGCTAGCGGTAACAATGAGCAGTTCTTC.

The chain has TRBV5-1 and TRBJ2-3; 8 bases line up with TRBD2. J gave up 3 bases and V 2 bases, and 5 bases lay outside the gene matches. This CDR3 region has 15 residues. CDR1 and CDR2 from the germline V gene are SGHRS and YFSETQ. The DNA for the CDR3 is TGCGCCAGCAGCTTTCGCGGGGGGTATACAGATACGCAGTATTTT. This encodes CASSFRGGYTDTQYF. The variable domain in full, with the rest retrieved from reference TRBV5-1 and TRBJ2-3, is KAGVTQTPRYLIKTRGQQVTLSCSPISGHRSVSWYQQTPGQGLQFLFEYFSETQRNKGNFPGRFSGRQFSNSRSEMNVSTLELGDSALYLCASSFRGGYTDTQYFGPGTRLTVL.

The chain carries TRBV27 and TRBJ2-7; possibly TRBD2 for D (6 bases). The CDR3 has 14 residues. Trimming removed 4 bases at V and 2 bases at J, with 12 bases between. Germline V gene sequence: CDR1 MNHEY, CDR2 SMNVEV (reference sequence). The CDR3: CASSSSVYPYEQYF. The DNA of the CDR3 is TGTGCCAGCAGTTCTAGCGTCTACCCCTACGAGCAGTACTTC.

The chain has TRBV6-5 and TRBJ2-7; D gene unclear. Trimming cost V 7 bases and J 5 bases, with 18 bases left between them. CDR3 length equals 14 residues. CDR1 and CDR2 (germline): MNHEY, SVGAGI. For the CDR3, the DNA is TGTGCCAGCATTCGCGACACTTACAGCAACGAGCAGTACTTC. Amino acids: CASIRDTYSNEQYF.

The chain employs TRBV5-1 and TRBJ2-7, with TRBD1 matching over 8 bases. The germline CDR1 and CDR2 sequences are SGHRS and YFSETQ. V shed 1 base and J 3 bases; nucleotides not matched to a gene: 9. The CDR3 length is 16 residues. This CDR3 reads CASSLIADRGNYEQYF. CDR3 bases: TGCGCCAGCAGCTTGATAGCCGACAGGGGAAACTACGAGCAGTACTTC.

DNA for the CDR3: TGTGCCAGTAGTATTCGGGACAGCCCTTACGAGCAGTACTTC. It specifies CASSIRDSPYEQYF. The chain combines TRBV19 with TRBJ2-7; 7 positions match TRBD1. V was pared by 3 bases and J by 4 bases, with 6 bases of the junction left unmatched. The CDR3 length is 14 residues. Germline values: CDR1 LNHDA, CDR2 SQIVND (reference sequence).

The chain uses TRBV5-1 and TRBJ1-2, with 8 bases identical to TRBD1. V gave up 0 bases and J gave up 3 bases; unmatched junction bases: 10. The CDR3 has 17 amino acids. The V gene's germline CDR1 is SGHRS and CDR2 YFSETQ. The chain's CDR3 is CASSLARQGPEDYGYTF. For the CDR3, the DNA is TGCGCCAGCAGCTTGGCCAGACAGGGGCCGGAAGACTATGGCTACACCTTC.

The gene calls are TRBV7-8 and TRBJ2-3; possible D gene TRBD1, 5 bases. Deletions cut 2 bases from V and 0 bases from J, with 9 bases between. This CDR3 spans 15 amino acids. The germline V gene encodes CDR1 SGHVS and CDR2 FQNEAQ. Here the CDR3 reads CASSLSTGSTDTQYF. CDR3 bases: TGTGCCAGCAGCTTAAGTACAGGAAGCACAGATACGCAGTATTTT.

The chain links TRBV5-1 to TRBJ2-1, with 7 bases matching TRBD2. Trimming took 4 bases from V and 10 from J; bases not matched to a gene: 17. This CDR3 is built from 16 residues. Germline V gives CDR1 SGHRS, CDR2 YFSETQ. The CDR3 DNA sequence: TGCGCCAGCAGCGCCCCCGGGACTACCCTCTCTGGGGAGCAGTTCTTC. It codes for CASSAPGTTLSGEQFF.

The CDR3 DNA reads TGTGCAACAGAGGGACTAGCCAAAAACATTCAGTACTTC. It is translated as CATEGLAKNIQYF. The J gene is TRBJ2-4, the V gene TRBV2; D perhaps matches TRBD2 (6 bases). CDR1 is SNHLY and CDR2 is FYNNEI in the germline V gene. This CDR3 has 13 amino acids.

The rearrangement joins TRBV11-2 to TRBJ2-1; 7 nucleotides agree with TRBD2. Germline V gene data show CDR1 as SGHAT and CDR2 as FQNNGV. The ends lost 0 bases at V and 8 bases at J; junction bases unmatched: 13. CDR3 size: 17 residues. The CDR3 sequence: CASSLDSELSGWYEQFF. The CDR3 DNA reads TGTGCCAGCAGCTTAGATTCGGAGCTTAGCGGGTGGTATGAGCAGTTCTTC.

This chain's CDR3 is CASSPPLAITSTDTQYF. For the CDR3, the DNA is TGTGCCAGCAGCCCCCCCCTAGCGATTACTAGCACAGATACGCAGTATTTT. The rearrangement uses TRBV13 and TRBJ2-3; a possible D gene is TRBD2 (6 bases). The CDR3 contains 17 residues. Germline V CDR1 and CDR2: PRHDT, FYEKMQ (reference sequence). Trimming cost V 5 bases and J 0 bases, with 18 bases left between them.

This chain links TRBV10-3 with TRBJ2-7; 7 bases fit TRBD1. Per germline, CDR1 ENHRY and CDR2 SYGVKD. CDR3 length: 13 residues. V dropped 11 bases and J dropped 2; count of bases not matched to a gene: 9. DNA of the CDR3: TGTGCCCGCACAGGGGCCGCCGCCTACGAGCAGTACTTC. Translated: CARTGAAAYEQYF.

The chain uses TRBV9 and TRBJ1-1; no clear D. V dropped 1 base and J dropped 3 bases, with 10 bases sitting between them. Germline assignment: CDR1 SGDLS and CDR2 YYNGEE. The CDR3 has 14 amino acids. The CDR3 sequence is CASSVQVSDTEAFF. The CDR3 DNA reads TGTGCCAGCAGCGTACAGGTGTCAGACACTGAAGCTTTCTTT.

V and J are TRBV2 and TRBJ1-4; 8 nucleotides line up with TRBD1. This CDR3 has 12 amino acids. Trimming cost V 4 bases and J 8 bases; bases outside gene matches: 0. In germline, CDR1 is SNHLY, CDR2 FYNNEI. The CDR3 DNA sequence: TGTGCCAGCAGTGGGACAGGGGAAAAACTGTTTTTT. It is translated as CASSGTGEKLFF.

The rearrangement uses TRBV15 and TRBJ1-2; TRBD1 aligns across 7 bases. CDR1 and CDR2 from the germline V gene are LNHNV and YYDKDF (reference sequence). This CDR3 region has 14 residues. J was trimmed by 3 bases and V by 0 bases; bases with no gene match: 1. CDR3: CATSREGTDYGYTF. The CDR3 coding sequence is TGTGCCACCAGCAGAGAAGGGACAGACTATGGCTACACCTTC.

The CDR3 reads CASSIDATGGINYGYTF. The CDR3, as DNA: TGTGCCAGTAGTATAGATGCCACCGGGGGGATCAACTATGGCTACACCTTC. The chain has TRBV19 and TRBJ1-2, with a weak D call TRBD1 (5 bases). The CDR3 sequence is 17 residues long. Germline-derived CDR1 and CDR2 are LNHDA and SQIVND (reference sequence). The V and J ends lost 0 bases and 2 bases respectively, with 16 bases between them.

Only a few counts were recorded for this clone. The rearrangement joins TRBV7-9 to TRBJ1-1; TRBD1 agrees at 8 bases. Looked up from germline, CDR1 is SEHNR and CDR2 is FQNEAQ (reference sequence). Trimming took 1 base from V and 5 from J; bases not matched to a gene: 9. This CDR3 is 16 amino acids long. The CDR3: CASSLGQGATGTEAFF. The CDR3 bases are TGTGCCAGCAGCTTAGGGCAGGGGGCGACTGGAACTGAAGCTTTCTTT. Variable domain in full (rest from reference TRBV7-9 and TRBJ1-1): DTGVSQNPRHKITKRGQNVTFRCDPISEHNRLYWYRQTLGQGPEFLTYFQNEAQLEKSRLLSDRFSAERPKGSFSTLEIQRTEQGDSAMYLCASSLGQGATGTEAFFGQGTRLTVV.

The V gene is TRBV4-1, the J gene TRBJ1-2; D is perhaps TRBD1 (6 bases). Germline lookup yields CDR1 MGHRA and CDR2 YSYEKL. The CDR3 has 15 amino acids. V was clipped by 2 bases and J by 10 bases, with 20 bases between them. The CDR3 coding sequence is TGCGCCAGCAGCCAACTCCGGCAGGGGTTAAACTCCTACACCTTC. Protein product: CASSQLRQGLNSYTF.

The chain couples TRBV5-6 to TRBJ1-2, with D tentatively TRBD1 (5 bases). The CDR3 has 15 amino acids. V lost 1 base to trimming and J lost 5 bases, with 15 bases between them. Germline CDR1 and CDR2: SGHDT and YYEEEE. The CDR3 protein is CASSLPEDQGYGYTF. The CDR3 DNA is TGTGCCAGCAGCTTGCCCGAGGACCAGGGTTATGGCTACACCTTC. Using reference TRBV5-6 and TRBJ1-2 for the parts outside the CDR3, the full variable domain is DAGVTQSPTHLIKTRGQQVTLRCSPKSGHDTVSWYQQALGQGPQFIFQYYEEEERQRGNFPDRFSGHQFPNYSSELNVNALLLGDSALYLCASSLPEDQGYGYTFGSGTRLTVV.

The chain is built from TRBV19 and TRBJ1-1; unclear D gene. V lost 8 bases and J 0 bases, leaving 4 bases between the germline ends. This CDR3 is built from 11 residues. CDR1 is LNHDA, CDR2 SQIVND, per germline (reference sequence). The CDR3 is CASRLNTEAFF. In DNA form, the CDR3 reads TGTGCCAGTCGGTTGAACACTGAAGCTTTCTTT.

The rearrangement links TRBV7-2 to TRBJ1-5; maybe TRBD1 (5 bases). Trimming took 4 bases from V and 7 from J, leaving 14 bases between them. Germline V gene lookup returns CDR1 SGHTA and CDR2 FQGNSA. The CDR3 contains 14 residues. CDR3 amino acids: CASSSGPGQQPQHF. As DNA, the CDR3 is TGTGCCAGCAGCTCAGGGCCCGGGCAGCAGCCCCAGCATTTT.

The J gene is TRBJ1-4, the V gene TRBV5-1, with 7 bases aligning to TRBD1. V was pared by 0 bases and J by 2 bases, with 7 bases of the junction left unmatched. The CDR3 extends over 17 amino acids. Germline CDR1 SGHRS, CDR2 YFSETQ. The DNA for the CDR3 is TGCGCCAGCAGCTTGGTCGCAGGGGGTGGGACTAATGAAAAACTGTTTTTT. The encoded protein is CASSLVAGGGTNEKLFF.

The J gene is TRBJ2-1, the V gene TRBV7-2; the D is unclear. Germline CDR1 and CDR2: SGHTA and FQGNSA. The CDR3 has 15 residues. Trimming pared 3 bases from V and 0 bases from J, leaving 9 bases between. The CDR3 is CASSLNSRSYNEQFF. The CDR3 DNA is TGTGCCAGCAGCTTGAACTCACGCTCCTACAATGAGCAGTTCTTC.

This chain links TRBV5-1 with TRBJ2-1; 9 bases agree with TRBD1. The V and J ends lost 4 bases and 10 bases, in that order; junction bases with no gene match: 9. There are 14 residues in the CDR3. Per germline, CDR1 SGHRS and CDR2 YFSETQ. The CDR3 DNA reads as TGCGCCAGCAGCAAAGGGACAGGGCCCTCGGAGCAGTTCTTC. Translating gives CASSKGTGPSEQFF.

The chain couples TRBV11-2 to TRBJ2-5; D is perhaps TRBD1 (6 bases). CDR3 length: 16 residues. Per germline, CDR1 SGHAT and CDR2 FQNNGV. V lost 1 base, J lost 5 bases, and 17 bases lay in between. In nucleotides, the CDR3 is TGTGCCAGCAGCTTAGTTCAGACAGGTCTTGCTGAGACCCAGTACTTC. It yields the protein CASSLVQTGLAETQYF.

CDR3 loop: CASSLVPQGTYGYTF. Written as DNA, the CDR3 is TGTGCCAGCAGCTTAGTCCCCCAGGGAACCTATGGCTACACCTTC. This rearrangement joins TRBV7-8 to TRBJ1-2; TRBD1 might be the D (5 bases). Trimming took 1 base from V and 4 from J, leaving 13 bases between them. The germline V gene has CDR1 SGHVS and CDR2 FQNEAQ. The CDR3 has 15 amino acids.

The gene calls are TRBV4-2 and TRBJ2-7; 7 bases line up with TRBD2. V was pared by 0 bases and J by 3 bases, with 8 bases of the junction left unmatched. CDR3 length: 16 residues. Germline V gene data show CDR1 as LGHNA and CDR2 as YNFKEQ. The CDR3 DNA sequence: TGTGCCAGCAGCCAAGAGGAGGGAGGGAGCGGCTACGAGCAGTACTTC. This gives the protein CASSQEEGGSGYEQYF.

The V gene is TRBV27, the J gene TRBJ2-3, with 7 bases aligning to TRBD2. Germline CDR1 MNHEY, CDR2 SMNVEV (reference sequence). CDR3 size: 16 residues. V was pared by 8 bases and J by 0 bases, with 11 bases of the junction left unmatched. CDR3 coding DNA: TGTGCCAGCTTCCCACCGGGACTACCTAGCACAGATACGCAGTATTTT. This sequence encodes CASFPPGLPSTDTQYF.

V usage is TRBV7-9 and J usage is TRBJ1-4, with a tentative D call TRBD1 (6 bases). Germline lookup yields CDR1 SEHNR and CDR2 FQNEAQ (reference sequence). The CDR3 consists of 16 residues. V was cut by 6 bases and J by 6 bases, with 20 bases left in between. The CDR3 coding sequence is TGTGCCAGCAGAGAAGTTCGGGGCAGGGGTGATGAAAAACTGTTTTTT. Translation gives CASREVRGRGDEKLFF. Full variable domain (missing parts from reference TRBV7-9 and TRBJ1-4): DTGVSQNPRHKITKRGQNVTFRCDPISEHNRLYWYRQTLGQGPEFLTYFQNEAQLEKSRLLSDRFSAERPKGSFSTLEIQRTEQGDSAMYLCASREVRGRGDEKLFFGSGTQLSVL.